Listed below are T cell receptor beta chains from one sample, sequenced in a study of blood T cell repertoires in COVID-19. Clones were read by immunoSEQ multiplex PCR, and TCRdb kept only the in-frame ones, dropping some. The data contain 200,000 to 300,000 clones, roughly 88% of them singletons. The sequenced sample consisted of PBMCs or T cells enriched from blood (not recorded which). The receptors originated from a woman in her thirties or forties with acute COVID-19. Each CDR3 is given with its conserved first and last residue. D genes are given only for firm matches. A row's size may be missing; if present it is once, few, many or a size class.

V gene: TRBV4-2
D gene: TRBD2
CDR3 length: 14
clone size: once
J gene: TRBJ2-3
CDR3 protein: CASSQGTSLDTQYF
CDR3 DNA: TGTGCCAGCAGCCAAGGGACTAGCTTAGATACGCAGTATTTT

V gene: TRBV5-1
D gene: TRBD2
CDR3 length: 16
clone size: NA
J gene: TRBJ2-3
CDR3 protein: CASSLERGANTDTQYF
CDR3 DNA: TGCGCCAGCAGCTTAGAGCGGGGGGCCAACACAGATACGCAGTATTTT

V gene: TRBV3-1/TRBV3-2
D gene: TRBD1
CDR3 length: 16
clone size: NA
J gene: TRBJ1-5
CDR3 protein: CASSQTWTGSNQPQHF
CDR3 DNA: TGTGCCAGCAGCCAAACGTGGACAGGGAGCAATCAGCCCCAGCATTTT

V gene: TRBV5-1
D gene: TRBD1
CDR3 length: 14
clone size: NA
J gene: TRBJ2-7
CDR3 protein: CASSSQGLPYEQYF
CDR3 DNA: TGCGCCAGCAGCTCACAGGGGCTTCCCTACGAGCAGTACTTC

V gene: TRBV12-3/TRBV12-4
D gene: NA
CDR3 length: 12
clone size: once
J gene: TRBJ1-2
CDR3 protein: CASSLDRAGYTF
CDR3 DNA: TGTGCCAGCAGTTTAGACAGGGCTGGCTACACCTTC

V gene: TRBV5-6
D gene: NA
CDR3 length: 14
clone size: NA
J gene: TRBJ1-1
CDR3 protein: CASRMGGGNTEAFF
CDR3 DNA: TGTGCCAGCAGGATGGGAGGGGGGAACACTGAAGCTTTCTTT

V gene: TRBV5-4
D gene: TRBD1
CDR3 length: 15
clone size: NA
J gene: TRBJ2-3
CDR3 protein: CASSLGGTVADTQYF
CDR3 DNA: TGTGCCAGCAGCTTGGGAGGGACAGTGGCAGATACGCAGTATTTT

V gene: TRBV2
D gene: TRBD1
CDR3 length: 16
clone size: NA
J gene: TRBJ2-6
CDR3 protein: CASVKDRVSGANVLTF
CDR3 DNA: TGTGCCAGTGTCAAGGACAGGGTGTCTGGGGCCAACGTCCTGACTTTC

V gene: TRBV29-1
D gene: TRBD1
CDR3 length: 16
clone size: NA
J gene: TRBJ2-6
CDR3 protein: CSVRGTGASGANVLTF
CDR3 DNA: TGCAGCGTCAGAGGGACAGGGGCCTCTGGGGCCAACGTCCTGACTTTC

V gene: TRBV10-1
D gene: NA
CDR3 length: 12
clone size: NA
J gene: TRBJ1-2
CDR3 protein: CASSDGQRGYTF
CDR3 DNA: TGCGCCAGCAGCGACGGACAGAGGGGCTACACCTTC

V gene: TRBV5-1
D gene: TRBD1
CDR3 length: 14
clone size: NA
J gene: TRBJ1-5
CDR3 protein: CASRLGQNNQPQHF
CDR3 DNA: TGCGCCAGCAGGCTGGGACAGAATAATCAGCCCCAGCATTTT

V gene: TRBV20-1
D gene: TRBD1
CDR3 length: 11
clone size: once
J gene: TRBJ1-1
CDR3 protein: CSARGDTEAFF
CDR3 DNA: TGCAGTGCCAGGGGGGACACTGAAGCTTTCTTT

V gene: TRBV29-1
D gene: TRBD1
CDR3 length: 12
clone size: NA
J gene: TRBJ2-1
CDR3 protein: CSAGQGLSEQFF
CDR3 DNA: TGCAGCGCTGGACAGGGTTTAAGTGAGCAGTTCTTC

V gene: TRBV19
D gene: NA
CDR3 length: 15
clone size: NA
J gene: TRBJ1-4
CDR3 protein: CASSIQGGFSEKLFF
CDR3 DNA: TGTGCCAGTAGTATTCAAGGGGGTTTTAGTGAAAAACTGTTTTTT

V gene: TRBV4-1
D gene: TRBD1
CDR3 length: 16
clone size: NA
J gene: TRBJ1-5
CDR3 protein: CASSPLDRGPDQPQHF
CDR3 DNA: TGCGCCAGCAGCCCTCTGGACAGGGGGCCGGATCAGCCCCAGCATTTT

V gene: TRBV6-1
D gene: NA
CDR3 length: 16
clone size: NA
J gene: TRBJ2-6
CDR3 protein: CASSVNTGSGANVLTF
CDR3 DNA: TGTGCCAGCAGTGTTAACACAGGGTCGGGGGCCAACGTCCTGACTTTC

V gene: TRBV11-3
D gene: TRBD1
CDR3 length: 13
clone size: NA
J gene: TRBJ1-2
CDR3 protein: CASSLKGAQGYTF
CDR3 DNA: TGTGCCAGCAGCTTAAAGGGGGCGCAGGGCTACACCTTC

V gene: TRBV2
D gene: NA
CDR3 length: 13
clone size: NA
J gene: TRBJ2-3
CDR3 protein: CASNRGSTDTQYF
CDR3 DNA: TGTGCCAGCAACCGGGGTAGCACAGATACGCAGTATTTT

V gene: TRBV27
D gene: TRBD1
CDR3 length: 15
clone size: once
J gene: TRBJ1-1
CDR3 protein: CASRPRDSGGTEAFF
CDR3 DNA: TGTGCCAGCAGACCAAGGGACAGCGGAGGGACTGAAGCTTTCTTT

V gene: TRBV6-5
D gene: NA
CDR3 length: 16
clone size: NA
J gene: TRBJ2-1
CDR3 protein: CASSYPTFGVYNEQFF
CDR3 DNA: TGTGCCAGCAGTTACCCCACGTTCGGGGTATACAATGAGCAGTTCTTC

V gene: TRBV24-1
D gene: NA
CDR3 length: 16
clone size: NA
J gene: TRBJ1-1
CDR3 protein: CATSALPREMNTEAFF
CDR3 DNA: TGTGCCACCAGTGCCCTCCCCCGGGAGATGAACACTGAAGCTTTCTTT

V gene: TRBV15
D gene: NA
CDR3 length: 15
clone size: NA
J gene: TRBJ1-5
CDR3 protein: CATSRDRGSNQPQHF
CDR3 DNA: TGTGCCACCAGCAGAGATCGGGGTAGCAATCAGCCCCAGCATTTT

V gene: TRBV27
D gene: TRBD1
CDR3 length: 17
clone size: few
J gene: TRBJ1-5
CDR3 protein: CASSSSWTGLNNQPQHF
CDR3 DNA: TGTGCCAGCAGCTCATCTTGGACAGGGCTGAACAATCAGCCCCAGCATTTT

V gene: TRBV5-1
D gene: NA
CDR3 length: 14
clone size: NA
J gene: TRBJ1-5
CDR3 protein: CASSLSGGNQPQHF
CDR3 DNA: TGCGCCAGCAGCTTGTCGGGGGGCAATCAGCCCCAGCATTTT

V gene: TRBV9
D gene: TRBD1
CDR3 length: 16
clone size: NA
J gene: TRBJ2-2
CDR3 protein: CASSPWGTGGTGELFF
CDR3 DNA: TGTGCCAGCAGCCCGTGGGGGACAGGGGGAACCGGGGAGCTGTTTTTT

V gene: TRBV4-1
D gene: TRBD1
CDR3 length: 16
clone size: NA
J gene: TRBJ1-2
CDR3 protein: CASRPPDRGRYVGYTF
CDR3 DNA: TGCGCCAGCAGGCCCCCGGACAGGGGGCGATACGTTGGCTACACCTTC

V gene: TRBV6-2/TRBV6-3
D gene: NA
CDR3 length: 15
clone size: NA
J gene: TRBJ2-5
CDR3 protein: CASSSLEGLRETQYF
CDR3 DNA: TGTGCCAGCAGTTCCCTCGAGGGACTGAGAGAGACCCAGTACTTC

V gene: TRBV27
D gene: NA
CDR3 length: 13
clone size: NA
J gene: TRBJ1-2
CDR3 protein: CASSSQNMERGTF
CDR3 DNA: TGTGCCAGCAGTTCCCAGAACATGGAGAGGGGGACCTTC

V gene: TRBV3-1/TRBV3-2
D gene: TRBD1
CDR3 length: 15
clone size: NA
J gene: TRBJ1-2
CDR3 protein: CASSPTGGAGYGYTF
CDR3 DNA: TGTGCCAGCAGCCCCACAGGGGGCGCTGGGTATGGCTACACCTTC

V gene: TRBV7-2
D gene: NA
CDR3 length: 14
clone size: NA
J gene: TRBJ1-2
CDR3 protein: CASSPIGSGVGYTF
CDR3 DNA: TGTGCCAGCAGCCCCATCGGTTCAGGGGTAGGCTACACCTTC

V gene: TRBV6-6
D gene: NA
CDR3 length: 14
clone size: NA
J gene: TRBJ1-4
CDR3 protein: CASSKQGLREKLFF
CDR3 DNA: TGTGCCAGCAGTAAGCAGGGGCTTCGTGAAAAACTGTTTTTT

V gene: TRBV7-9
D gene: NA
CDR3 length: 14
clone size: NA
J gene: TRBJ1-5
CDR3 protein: CASSSSGGNQPQHF
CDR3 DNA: TGTGCCAGCAGCTCGTCAGGGGGCAATCAGCCCCAGCATTTT

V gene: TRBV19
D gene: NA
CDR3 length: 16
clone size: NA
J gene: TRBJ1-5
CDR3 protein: CASSRPAGSGNQPQHF
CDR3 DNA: TGTGCCAGTAGTAGACCGGCAGGGTCGGGTAATCAGCCCCAGCATTTT

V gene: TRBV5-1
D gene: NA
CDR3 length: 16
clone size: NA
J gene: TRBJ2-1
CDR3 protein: CASSLDSARGWDEQFF
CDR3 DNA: TGCGCCAGCAGCTTGGATTCGGCGAGGGGGTGGGATGAGCAGTTCTTC

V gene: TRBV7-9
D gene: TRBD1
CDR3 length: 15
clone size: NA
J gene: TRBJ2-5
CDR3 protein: CASSSGQGMGETQYF
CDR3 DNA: TGTGCCAGCAGCTCCGGACAGGGGATGGGCGAGACCCAGTACTTC

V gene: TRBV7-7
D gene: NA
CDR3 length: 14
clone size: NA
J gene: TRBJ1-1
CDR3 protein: CASSPAGQYTEAFF
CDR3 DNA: TGTGCCAGCAGCCCCGCCGGACAGTACACTGAAGCTTTCTTT

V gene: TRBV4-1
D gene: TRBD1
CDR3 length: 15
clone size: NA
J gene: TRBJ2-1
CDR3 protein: CASSRGQGFRDEQFF
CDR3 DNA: TGCGCCAGCAGCCGGGGACAGGGGTTCCGAGATGAGCAGTTCTTC

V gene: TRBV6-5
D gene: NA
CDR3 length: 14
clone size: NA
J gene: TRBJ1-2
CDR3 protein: CASRALGGNYGYTF
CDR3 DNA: TGTGCCAGCCGCGCCTTGGGGGGGAACTATGGCTACACCTTC

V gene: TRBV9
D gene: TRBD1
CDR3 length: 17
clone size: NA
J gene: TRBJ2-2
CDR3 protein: CASSVRGNRGNTGELFF
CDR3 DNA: TGTGCCAGCAGCGTAAGAGGGAACAGGGGGAACACCGGGGAGCTGTTTTTT

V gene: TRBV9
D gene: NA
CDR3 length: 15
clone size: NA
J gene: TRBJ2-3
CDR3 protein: CASSGDSASTDTQYF
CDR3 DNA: TGTGCCAGCAGCGGGGATAGCGCTAGCACAGATACGCAGTATTTT

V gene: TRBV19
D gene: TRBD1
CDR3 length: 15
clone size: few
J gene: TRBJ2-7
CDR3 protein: CASSTLGQGGYEQYF
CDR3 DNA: TGTGCCAGTAGTACTCTTGGACAGGGGGGCTACGAGCAGTACTTC

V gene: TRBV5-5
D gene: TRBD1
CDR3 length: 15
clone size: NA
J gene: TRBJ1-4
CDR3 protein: CASSADRVGFEKLFF
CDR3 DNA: TGTGCCAGCAGCGCCGACAGGGTGGGATTCGAAAAACTGTTTTTT

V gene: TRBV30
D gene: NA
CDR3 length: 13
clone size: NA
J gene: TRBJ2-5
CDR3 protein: CAWSVPNGETQYF
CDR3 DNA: TGTGCCTGGAGTGTGCCGAACGGAGAGACCCAGTACTTC

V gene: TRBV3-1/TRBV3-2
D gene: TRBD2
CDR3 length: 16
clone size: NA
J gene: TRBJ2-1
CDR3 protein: CASSPRTAGGFNEQFF
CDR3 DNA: TGTGCCAGCAGTCCAAGAACAGCGGGGGGGTTCAATGAGCAGTTCTTC

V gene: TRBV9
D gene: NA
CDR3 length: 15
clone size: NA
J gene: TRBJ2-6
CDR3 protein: CASSTYGAGANVLTF
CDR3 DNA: TGTGCCAGCAGTACCTATGGGGCAGGGGCCAACGTCCTGACTTTC

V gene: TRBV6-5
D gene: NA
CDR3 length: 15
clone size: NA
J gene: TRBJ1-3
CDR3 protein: CASSPRRASGNTIYF
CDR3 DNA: TGTGCCAGCAGCCCCCGGCGGGCCTCTGGAAACACCATATATTTT

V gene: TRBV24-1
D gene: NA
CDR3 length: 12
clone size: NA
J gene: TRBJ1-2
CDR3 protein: CATSESSGDYTF
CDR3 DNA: TGTGCCACCAGTGAGTCCTCAGGGGATTACACCTTC

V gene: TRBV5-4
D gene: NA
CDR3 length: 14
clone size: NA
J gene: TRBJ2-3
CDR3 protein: CASTRGASTDTQYF
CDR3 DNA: TGTGCCAGCACCCGGGGAGCTAGCACAGATACGCAGTATTTT

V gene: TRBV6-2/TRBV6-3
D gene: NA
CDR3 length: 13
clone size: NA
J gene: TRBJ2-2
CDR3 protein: CASSYPYTGELFF
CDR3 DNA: TGTGCCAGCAGTTACCCGTACACCGGGGAGCTGTTTTTT

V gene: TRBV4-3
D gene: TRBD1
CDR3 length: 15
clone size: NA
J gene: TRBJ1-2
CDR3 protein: CASSHDGTGEYGYTF
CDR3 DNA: TGCGCCAGCAGCCACGACGGGACAGGGGAATATGGCTACACCTTC

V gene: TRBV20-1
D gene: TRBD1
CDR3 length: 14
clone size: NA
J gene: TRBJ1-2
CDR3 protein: CSASQAGGAGGYTF
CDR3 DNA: TGCAGTGCTAGTCAGGCAGGGGGCGCTGGGGGCTACACCTTC

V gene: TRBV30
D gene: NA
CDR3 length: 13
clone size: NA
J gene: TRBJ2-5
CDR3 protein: CAWSGELGETQYF
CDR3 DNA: TGTGCCTGGAGTGGTGAGCTAGGAGAGACCCAGTACTTC